Listed here are 20 T cell receptor beta chains from one sample, sequenced in a study of spatial heterogeneity in lung cancer. TCRdb re-analysed the 5' RACE reads in MiXCR, keeping a single row per CDR3 protein. The sample holds approximately 70,000 distinct CDR3 sequences, roughly 9% seen once. Specified time point: blood at routine non-recurrence follow-up after resection. This material consisted of PBMCs, taken at follow-up. These TCRs come from a female donor with early-stage non-small cell lung cancer.

There are many counts of this clonotype. J is TRBJ2-6 and V is TRBV5-1; D uncertain. The CDR3 spans 16 residues. Trimming removed 5 bases from V and 1 base from J, with 13 bases in between. CDR1 is SGHRS and CDR2 is YFSETQ in the germline V gene. The CDR3 region has the DNA TGCGCCAGCAGGCGATCCGAGATTTCTGGGGCCAACGTCCTGACTTTC. Protein product: CASRRSEISGANVLTF.

This clonotype has only a few counts. This sequence joins TRBV2 and TRBJ2-5, with 10 bases aligning to TRBD2. Germline-derived CDR1 and CDR2 are SNHLY and FYNNEI. Trimming took 2 bases from V and 5 from J; bases not matched to a gene: 5. This CDR3 has 15 amino acids. CDR3 coding DNA: TGTGCCAGCAGTGAAAATAGCGGGAGGCCTGAGACCCAGTACTTC. Translated, it gives CASSENSGRPETQYF. The full variable domain, its missing parts supplied by reference TRBV2 and TRBJ2-5, is EPEVTQTPSHQVTQMGQEVILRCVPISNHLYFYWYRQILGQKVEFLVSFYNNEISEKSEIFDDQFSVERPDGSNFTLKIRSTKLEDSAMYFCASSENSGRPETQYFGPGTRLLVL.

The chain employs TRBV5-1 and TRBJ2-2; D may be TRBD2 (6 bases). V gave up 2 bases and J gave up 0 bases, with 11 bases separating them. The CDR3 covers 16 residues. From germline, CDR1 is SGHRS and CDR2 YFSETQ. This CDR3 is CASSLQPGANTGELFF. In nucleotides, the CDR3 is TGCGCCAGCAGCTTACAGCCGGGGGCGAACACCGGGGAGCTGTTTTTT.

This clonotype showed up just a few times. The chain is built from TRBV14 and TRBJ1-3; perhaps TRBD1 as D (5 bases). CDR3 size: 14 residues. V lost 1 base, J lost 7 bases, and 11 bases lay in between. In germline, CDR1 is SGHDN, CDR2 FVKESK. CDR3 region: CASSQGGRGNTIYF. CDR3 nucleotide sequence: TGTGCCAGCAGCCAAGGCGGAAGGGGCAACACCATATATTTT.

This clonotype was detected a few times. The chain uses TRBV3-1 and TRBJ1-6; D is uncertain. The ends were cut back, 3 bases at V and 10 bases at J, with 10 bases in the middle. The germline CDR1 and CDR2 sequences are LGHDT and YNNKEL (reference sequence). This CDR3 has 13 residues. The DNA of the CDR3 is TGTGCCAGCAGCCAGTCCCATTTGTCACCCCTCCACTTT. Translated, it gives CASSQSHLSPLHF.

In this sample, this clonotype turned up a few times. This rearrangement joins TRBV4-1 to TRBJ2-1, with D tentatively TRBD2 (5 bases). Germline V lookup: CDR1 MGHRA, CDR2 YSYEKL. This CDR3 region has 14 residues. V lost 1 base and J 9 bases, leaving 13 bases between the germline ends. CDR3: CASSQVTVGGEQFF. The CDR3 region has the DNA TGCGCCAGCAGCCAAGTGACTGTTGGAGGTGAGCAGTTCTTC.

This clonotype showed up many times. The rearrangement joins TRBV27 to TRBJ2-1, with TRBD2 matching over 12 bases. CDR1 is MNHEY and CDR2 is SMNVEV in the germline V gene (reference sequence). The CDR3 length is 14 residues. V lost 8 bases and J lost 3; bases outside the gene matches: 2. CDR3 in DNA: TGTGCCAGCCGACTAGCGGGAGTCTACAATGAGCAGTTCTTC. Its protein is CASRLAGVYNEQFF.

This clonotype was counted only a few times. The V call is TRBV7-9, the J call TRBJ2-3; D possibly corresponds to TRBD2 (5 bases). The germline V and J ends were trimmed by 0 bases and 6 bases, with 16 bases remaining between them. Germline lookup yields CDR1 SEHNR and CDR2 FQNEAQ (reference sequence). This CDR3 spans 16 amino acids. CDR3 residues: CASSLAVAKPSDTQYF. The CDR3 DNA sequence: TGTGCCAGCAGCTTAGCGGTAGCGAAACCGTCGGATACGCAGTATTTT. The complete variable domain, with remaining parts taken from reference TRBV7-9 and TRBJ2-3, reads DTGVSQNPRHKITKRGQNVTFRCDPISEHNRLYWYRQTLGQGPEFLTYFQNEAQLEKSRLLSDRFSAERPKGSFSTLEIQRTEQGDSAMYLCASSLAVAKPSDTQYFGPGTRLTVL.

In its sample, this clonotype was seen many times. The chain combines TRBV12-3 or TRBV12-4 with TRBJ2-1; TRBD2 aligns across 9 bases. V trimming: 5 bases; J trimming: 8 bases; junction bases outside the gene matches: 7. The CDR3 consists of 14 residues. CDR3 nucleotide sequence: TGTGCCAGCAGTCCTAGCGGGAATCGAGATGAGCAGTTCTTC. The encoded protein is CASSPSGNRDEQFF.

This clonotype was counted ten times or more. This chain links TRBV18 with TRBJ1-1; 7 bases are shared with TRBD1. The CDR3 runs to 12 residues. V gave up 3 bases and J gave up 11 bases; unmatched junction bases: 6. CDR1 and CDR2 (germline): KGHSH, LQKENI. CDR3 protein: CASSPWTGQAFF. CDR3 nucleotide sequence: TGTGCCAGCTCACCTTGGACAGGACAGGCTTTCTTT.

The chain couples TRBV6-5 to TRBJ2-4; 9 bases map to TRBD1. The ends lost 5 bases at V and 7 bases at J; junction bases unmatched: 9. This CDR3 spans 15 amino acids. From germline, CDR1 is MNHEY and CDR2 SVGAGI. The CDR3 region is CASSQRGQGGNIQYF. The CDR3 coding sequence is TGTGCCAGCAGTCAACGGGGACAGGGAGGGAACATTCAGTACTTC.

This clonotype has at least ten counts. The gene calls are TRBV5-1 and TRBJ2-3, with 10 nucleotides matching TRBD2. This CDR3 spans 18 amino acids. V lost 0 bases and J lost 2; bases outside the gene matches: 9. Germline CDR1 is SGHRS and CDR2 is YFSETQ. CDR3 loop: CASSLAPRTSGDTDTQYF. The CDR3 DNA reads TGCGCCAGCAGCTTGGCCCCTAGGACTAGCGGAGACACAGATACGCAGTATTTT.

In the case of this clonotype: Given the absence of the conserved phenylalanine or tryptophan at the CDR3 end, a read error is likely. This chain uses TRBV12-3 or TRBV12-4 with TRBJ2-7, with 7 nucleotides matching TRBD2. This CDR3 region has 12 residues. V lost 8 bases, J lost 6 bases, and 7 bases stayed unmatched. The CDR3 nucleotides are TGTGCCAGCGGAAGGGGAGGGGCCGAGCAGTACTTA. Its translation is CASGRGGAEQYL.

This clonotype was seen only a few times. The chain recombines TRBV7-3 with TRBJ2-1; D gene uncertain. The CDR3 length is 14 residues. V gave up 6 bases and J gave up 4 bases, with 13 bases separating them. In germline, CDR1 is SGHTA, CDR2 FQGTGA. CDR3 amino acids: CASRTTPGYNEQFF. CDR3 nucleotide sequence: TGTGCCAGCAGAACGACGCCGGGTTACAATGAGCAGTTCTTC.

This clonotype appeared many times. The genes are TRBV5-1 and TRBJ1-6, with D maybe TRBD1 (5 bases). The CDR3 spans 16 residues. In germline, CDR1 is SGHRS, CDR2 YFSETQ. Trimming left V 0 bases short and J 4 bases short, with 11 bases between. CDR3 loop: CASSLGTGYYNSPLHF. DNA for the CDR3: TGCGCCAGCAGCTTGGGAACAGGATATTATAATTCACCCCTCCACTTT.

This clonotype was picked up many times. The rearrangement uses TRBV29-1 and TRBJ2-7, with D perhaps matching TRBD1 (6 bases). This CDR3 spans 12 amino acids. Trimming stripped 0 bases from V and 12 bases from J, with 15 bases between. The germline V gene encodes CDR1 SQVTM and CDR2 ANQGSEA. The CDR3 DNA is TGCAGCGTTGAAGAAGGTGGGCAGGGGCCGTACTTC. Translation: CSVEEGGQGPYF.

The chain links TRBV9 to TRBJ2-3; D remains ambiguous. This CDR3 is 14 amino acids long. Between the trimmed V and J ends, which lost 2 bases and 5 bases, there was a span of 12 bases. The germline V gene encodes CDR1 SGDLS and CDR2 YYNGEE. CDR3 in amino acids: CASSVLEAQDTQYF. The CDR3, as DNA: TGTGCCAGCAGCGTCCTCGAAGCACAAGATACGCAGTATTTT.

This clonotype came up many times. This chain uses TRBV24-1 with TRBJ2-1, with D tentatively TRBD1 (6 bases). The CDR3 is made up of 11 amino acids. Looked up from germline, CDR1 is KGHDR and CDR2 is SFDVKD. V was cut by 7 bases and J by 9 bases, with 9 bases left in between. CDR3 amino acids: CATSQGSEQFF. CDR3 coding DNA: TGTGCCACCAGCCAGGGGAGTGAGCAGTTCTTC.

This clonotype was detected many times. This chain uses TRBV4-2 with TRBJ2-2; 11 bases are a match to TRBD1. CDR1 and CDR2 (germline): LGHNA, YNFKEQ. The CDR3 totals 17 residues. V lost 2 bases, J lost 7 bases, and 9 bases stayed unmatched. DNA for the CDR3: TGTGCCAGCAGCCAACCCGGACAGGGGGCGCATGTCGGGGAGCTGTTTTTT. Encoded protein: CASSQPGQGAHVGELFF.

The rearrangement uses TRBV7-9 and TRBJ1-5; 7 nucleotides match TRBD1. V lost 5 bases to trimming and J lost 6 bases; unmatched junction nucleotides: 4. There are 13 residues in the CDR3. Germline V gene data show CDR1 as SEHNR and CDR2 as FQNEAQ (reference sequence). CDR3 nucleotides: TGTGCCAGCAGCCCAGAGGGGGCTCAGCCCCAGCATTTT. Amino acid sequence: CASSPEGAQPQHF. The complete variable domain, with remaining parts taken from reference TRBV7-9 and TRBJ1-5, reads DTGVSQNPRHKITKRGQNVTFRCDPISEHNRLYWYRQTLGQGPEFLTYFQNEAQLEKSRLLSDRFSAERPKGSFSTLEIQRTEQGDSAMYLCASSPEGAQPQHFGDGTRLSIL.